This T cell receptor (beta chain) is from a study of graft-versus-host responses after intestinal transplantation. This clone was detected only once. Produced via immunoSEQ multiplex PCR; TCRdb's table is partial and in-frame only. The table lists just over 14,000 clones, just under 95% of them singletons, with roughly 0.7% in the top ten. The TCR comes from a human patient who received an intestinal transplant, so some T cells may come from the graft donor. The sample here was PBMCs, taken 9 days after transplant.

The CDR3 region is CASSQDWPGELFF. CDR3 DNA sequence: TGTGCCAGCAGCCAAGATTGGCCCGGGGAGCTGTTTTTT. The gene calls are TRBV4-2 and TRBJ2-2; D not certain. This CDR3 has 13 residues. The germline V and J ends were trimmed by 0 bases and 6 bases, with 5 bases remaining between them. From germline, CDR1 is LGHNA and CDR2 YNFKEQ.